The present T cell receptor (beta chain) was sequenced within a study of shared clonotypes between healthy human individuals (dated by TCRdb to between 2020 and 2021). A note on the overall study: The cohort included a few men and a couple of women between 18 and 49 years of age. Per donor, three plates each were used for CD4 naive and CD4 memory, two for CD8 naive, and one for CD8 memory. To estimate repertoire size and how much clonotype sharing occurs between individuals, the study deeply sequenced the blood TCR repertoires of a handful of healthy adults. Libraries were prepared and TCR repertoires were sequenced by different laboratories using diverse techniques, in order to increase sequencing depth and limit assay-specific biases. Each donor's leukapheresis produced roughly between roughly 0.85 and 9.5 billion PBMCs.

Findings and caveats that apply to the study as a whole: The small number of donors limited the genetic and exposure-history diversity represented. About 5% of naive CD4, 3.5% of naive CD8, 2% to 2.5% of memory CD4, and more than 0.35% of memory CD8 clonotypes were shared across several donors. Pairwise subsampling indicated that sequencing depth was expected to affect the degree of clonotype sharing among donors. Clonotypes shared by all four sorted-subset donors showed higher generation probabilities than non-shared clonotypes. Naive subsets generally had larger estimated clonotype richness than memory subsets did. Incomplete sequencing was indicated by rarefaction of sorted-subset datasets, despite the large sequencing depth. Sampling was restricted to blood, and TCR repertoires in tissues likely differ from the TCR repertoires found in blood.

The germline V end is reduced by 4 bases and the J end by 9 bases; junction bases left unmatched: 11. For CDR1 and CDR2, the germline V gene lists SGHTA and FQGNSA. Spanning cysteine to phenylalanine, the CDR3 consists of 17 amino acids. Of all the DNA, just the CDR3 is kept, 51 bases in frame from base 1. Donors were healthy HIV-negative adults with no recently reported acute infections or vaccinations. Every donor was a Caucasian adult residing in Nashville, Tennessee, USA. Magnetic negative selection was used to enrich CD4+ T cells, after which naive cells were positively selected on CD45RA and the negative fraction became the memory subset. Blood was collected by leukapheresis, and PBMCs were isolated by Ficoll-Histopaque density gradient centrifugation and then cryopreserved in liquid nitrogen vapor phase. Purity and quantity of every magnetically sorted T cell population were checked by analytical flow cytometry. Genomic DNA was isolated from every sorted fraction and measured by UV absorbance on a Nanodrop 2000c.

On this clone: Its antigen remains undetermined. No much larger clone exists at a distance of one base, and base qualities are not known.

Using the deep immunoSEQ assay, multiplex PCR amplified TCR CDR3 regions from genomic DNA. Extracted genomic DNA from each cell subset was distributed evenly across all wells of several immunoSEQ 96-well plates, and each plate was treated as a replicate. For sorted subsets, each replicate PCR was loaded with 200 to 250 ng genomic DNA, equivalent to approximately 33,000 T cell genomes. Purified libraries were measured with a Qubit 3.0 fluorometer, size-checked on a Bioanalyzer 2100, and measured again with the KAPA Library Quantification kit. Every immunoSEQ 96-well plate was sequenced on a dedicated single-read 150-cycle Illumina NextSeq 550 flow cell. The source study handled its data this way. Because the immunoSEQ output held only junctional sequences and lacked quality scores, the filtering could not match the filtering applied to full-length reads. Sequences were annotated with PyIR, a Python wrapper for IgBLAST v1.9, using IMGT germline references to assign V/J genes and CDR3. Reads with weak V/J assignments (E-value above 1e-6), missing CDR3, stop codons, out-of-frame junctions, or ambiguous translated residues were removed. A V3J clonotype was defined by an identical inferred V gene, J gene, and CDR3 amino acid sequence. To compute the percentage overlap between repertoires, the number of shared unique clonotypes was divided by the size of the smaller repertoire. Richness of each repertoire was evaluated using RTK rarefaction, the Chao1 estimator, and Recon v2.1 estimates of unobserved clonotypes. Generation probabilities for all TCRbeta clonotypes obtained by the gDNA method from a handful of donors were computed using OLGA. The clones in this table, taken by TCRdb from immuneACCESS, are in-frame only. Not every clone is retained; where verified, under half of the shortfall comes from an unresolved V gene, and the cause of the rest is unknown. V, J and clone size are taken as reported in that table, and D and trimming were inferred from the DNA itself. Within this sample are 2 million to 2.5 million clones, with nearly 97% of them counted one time only. Jointly, the top ten make up roughly 0.13% of the sample.

The sample comprised naive CD4+ T cells sorted from blood. This sample's cell subset or site label indicates: CD45RA+ positively selected. This sequence uses TRBV7-2 and TRBJ2-1; 14 middle bases align to TRBD2. This clonotype was sampled from a man aged 18 to 30 in good health. The DNA sequence is as follows: TGTGCCAGCAGCTCGGATCCGGGACTAGCGGGAGTAAGTGAGCAGTTCTTC. This is translated as CASSSDPGLAGVSEQFF.